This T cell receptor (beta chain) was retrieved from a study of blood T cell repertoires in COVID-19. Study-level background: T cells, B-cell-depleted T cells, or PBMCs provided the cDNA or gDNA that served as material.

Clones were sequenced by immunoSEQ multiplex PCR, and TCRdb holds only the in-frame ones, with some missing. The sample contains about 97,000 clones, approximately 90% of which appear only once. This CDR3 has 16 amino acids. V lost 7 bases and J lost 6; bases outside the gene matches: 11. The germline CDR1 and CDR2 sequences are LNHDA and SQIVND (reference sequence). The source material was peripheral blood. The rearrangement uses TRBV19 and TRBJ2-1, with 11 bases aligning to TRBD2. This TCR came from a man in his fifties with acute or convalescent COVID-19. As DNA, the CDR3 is TGTGCCAGTACCTCCTTGGGACTAGCGGCGACCAATGAGCAGTTCTTC. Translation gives CASTSLGLAATNEQFF.